Following are 24 T cell receptor beta chains from one sample sequenced in a study of spatial heterogeneity in lung cancer (dated by TCRdb to between 2019 and 2020). The time point label, as the study defines it: sample taken at primary tumor resection. For TCR sequencing, whole RNA was extracted from tumor and nontumor lung tissue, or from cryopreserved PBMC samples, and no cell sorting was done. Library prep was done by 5' RACE. Sequencing used a NextSeq 500. The public reads were run again by TCRdb, first through fastp at Q25 and then through MiXCR, and only productive beta chains were kept. Every entry covers one CDR3 protein and lists the most common genes and DNA from its rows. The sample data list about 90,000 distinct CDR3 sequences, and approximately 8.6% of these were observed just once. The ten largest make up 6.9% of the sample. The sample consisted of PBMCs, taken at surgery. All receptors come from a male donor with early-stage non-small cell lung cancer.

This clonotype occurred a few times. The chain links TRBV20-1 to TRBJ1-2; D possibly corresponds to TRBD1 (5 bases). V was trimmed by 6 bases and J by 1 base, leaving 12 bases between them. Germline V CDR1 and CDR2: DFQATT, SNEGSKA (reference sequence). The CDR3 runs to 13 residues. Here the CDR3 DNA reads TGCAGTGCCAACCAGGGTTTTAACTATGGCTACACCTTC. Its translation is CSANQGFNYGYTF.

There are many counts of this clonotype. This sequence joins TRBV7-9 and TRBJ2-1; the match to TRBD2 covers 12 bases. This CDR3 region has 16 residues. V lost 3 bases to trimming and J lost 5 bases; unmatched junction nucleotides: 5. Germline lookup yields CDR1 SEHNR and CDR2 FQNEAQ (reference sequence). CDR3 region: CASSFSTSGRDNEQFF. CDR3 bases: TGTGCCAGCAGCTTCTCGACTAGCGGGAGAGACAATGAGCAGTTCTTC.

The chain uses TRBV10-3 and TRBJ1-5, with D possibly being TRBD1 (5 bases). Trimming pared 8 bases from V and 4 bases from J, leaving 15 bases between. Germline loops: CDR1 ENHRY, CDR2 SYGVKD. CDR3 size: 14 residues. DNA of the CDR3: TGTGCCATCCGGGGGGGAGGAAATAATCAGCCCCAGCATTTT. Translation gives CAIRGGGNNQPQHF.

The chain couples TRBV4-3 to TRBJ1-1, with 8 positions matching TRBD1. V lost 0 bases, J lost 1 base, and 4 bases stayed unmatched. The CDR3 has 16 amino acids. Germline CDR1 LGHNA, CDR2 YSLEER. Written as DNA, the CDR3 is TGCGCCAGCAGCCAAGATGGACAGGGTCCGAACACTGAAGCTTTCTTT. Its translation: CASSQDGQGPNTEAFF.

This clonotype was detected a few times. This chain links TRBV7-2 with TRBJ1-2; D gene uncertain. The CDR3 totals 12 residues. V was shortened by 5 bases and J by 8 bases, with 12 bases between the two germline ends. Germline V CDR1 and CDR2: SGHTA, FQGNSA. The CDR3 sequence is CASSVSTAGYTF. DNA of the CDR3: TGTGCCAGCAGCGTTAGTACAGCCGGCTACACCTTC.

This clonotype has at least ten counts. The rearrangement joins TRBV12-3 or TRBV12-4 to TRBJ2-3, with D uncertain. V lost 2 bases, J lost 3 bases, and 12 bases lay in between. The CDR3 length is 15 residues. The CDR3 spells CASSLRSSATDTQYF. CDR3 nucleotide sequence: TGTGCCAGCAGTTTACGGAGCTCAGCGACAGATACGCAGTATTTT.

Only a few counts were recorded for this clonotype. The chain links TRBV21-1 to TRBJ2-5. TRBV21-1 is shown as a pseudogene. The CDR3 has 15 amino acids. DNA for the CDR3: TGTGCCAGCAGCAAACGACACCCGAGTATGGGGACCCAGTACTTC. Its protein product is CASSKRHPSMGTQYF.

The chain's CDR3 is CASSFEVYTGELFF. CDR3 bases: TGTGCCAGCAGTTTTGAGGTATACACCGGGGAGCTGTTTTTT. The chain recombines TRBV12-3 or TRBV12-4 with TRBJ2-2; no clear D. V lost 3 bases and J lost 3, with 8 bases in between. The CDR3 length is 14 residues.

This clonotype was detected only a few times. This chain connects TRBV25-1 to TRBJ1-4; no firm D call. V dropped 2 bases and J dropped 11 bases, with 9 bases sitting between them. This CDR3 is built from 12 residues. CDR1 MGHDK and CDR2 SYGVNS come from the germline V gene. This chain's CDR3 is CASSEPSSKLFF. CDR3 coding DNA: TGTGCCAGCAGTGAACCCTCCAGCAAACTGTTTTTT.

The J gene is TRBJ1-2, the V gene TRBV19; 8 bases are a match to TRBD1. V trimming: 5 bases; J trimming: 7 bases; junction bases outside the gene matches: 6. CDR1 and CDR2 (germline): LNHDA, SQIVND (reference sequence). CDR3 length: 13 residues. CDR3: CASSVTGGTGYTF. The CDR3 DNA sequence: TGTGCCAGTAGTGTCACAGGGGGAACTGGCTACACCTTC. Looking up the rest from reference TRBV19 and TRBJ1-2 gives the full variable domain: DGGITQSPKYLFRKEGQNVTLSCEQNLNHDAMYWYRQDPGQGLRLIYYSQIVNDFQKGDIAEGYSVSREKKESFPLTVTSAQKNPTAFYLCASSVTGGTGYTFGSGTRLTVV.

This clonotype was observed many times. The V and J genes are TRBV24-1 and TRBJ2-6; D ambiguous. Germline assignment: CDR1 KGHDR and CDR2 SFDVKD. The ends were cut back, 5 bases at V and 3 bases at J, with 4 bases in the middle. The CDR3 totals 13 residues. The CDR3 sequence: CATSAVGANVLTF. The CDR3 DNA reads as TGTGCCACCAGTGCCGTTGGGGCCAACGTCCTGACTTTC.

This chain joins TRBV5-4 and TRBJ2-1; 8 bases line up with TRBD1. The CDR3 length is 16 residues. CDR1 and CDR2 from the germline V gene are SGHNT and YYREEE (reference sequence). With 4 bases clipped from V and 3 bases from J, the junction kept 9 bases outside the gene matches. In DNA, the CDR3 is TGTGCCAGCAGCCCTCCGACAGGGGACCTCTACAATGAGCAGTTCTTC. As protein: CASSPPTGDLYNEQFF.

This clonotype was seen only once. The V and J genes are TRBV27 and TRBJ2-5, with D unresolved. Germline V lookup: CDR1 MNHEY, CDR2 SMNVEV (reference sequence). The V and J ends lost 3 bases and 2 bases respectively, with 7 bases between them. The CDR3 has 13 residues. The DNA for the CDR3 is TGTGCCAGCAGTTTTGGGGTTCAAGAGACCCAGTACTTC. As protein: CASSFGVQETQYF.

J is TRBJ2-4 and V is TRBV2; the D is unclear. Germline values: CDR1 SNHLY, CDR2 FYNNEI. Trimming shortened V by 7 bases and J by 0 bases, and 10 bases separated the two germline ends. The CDR3 contains 14 residues. The CDR3 sequence: CASTQDIAKNIQYF. The CDR3 nucleotides read TGTGCCAGCACCCAAGATATAGCCAAAAACATTCAGTACTTC.

V gene TRBV7-3 combines with J gene TRBJ1-1; D gene unclear. The CDR3 runs 14 residues. The V end lost 6 bases, the J end lost 1 base, and 12 bases lay between the germline ends. Germline-derived CDR1 and CDR2 are SGHTA and FQGTGA. CDR3 region: CASRSGRQNTEAFF. The CDR3 DNA follows: TGTGCCAGCAGGTCCGGACGGCAGAACACTGAAGCTTTCTTT.

At least ten counts were recorded for this clonotype. The J gene is TRBJ1-5, the V gene TRBV6-5; the D gene is possibly TRBD1 (6 bases). CDR3 length: 14 amino acids. Looked up from germline, CDR1 is MNHEY and CDR2 is SVGAGI. V was trimmed by 2 bases and J by 5 bases, leaving 10 bases between them. The chain's CDR3 is CASSYRGIYQPQHF. The CDR3 DNA sequence: TGTGCCAGCAGTTACAGGGGGATCTATCAGCCCCAGCATTTT.

The chain joins TRBV7-9 to TRBJ2-7; 8 nucleotides agree with TRBD2. Per the germline V gene, CDR1 is SEHNR and CDR2 is FQNEAQ (reference sequence). The CDR3 extends over 13 amino acids. The V segment lost 7 bases and the J segment 7 bases; nucleotides outside the gene matches: 9. CDR3 coding DNA: TGTGCCAGCACCGCGGGGGGAGCGGGGGAGCAGTACTTC. It codes for CASTAGGAGEQYF.

This clonotype was counted only a few times. The rearrangement uses TRBV5-1 and TRBJ2-5; D possibly corresponds to TRBD1 (6 bases). CDR1 is SGHRS, CDR2 YFSETQ, per germline. Trimming took 3 bases from V and 5 from J, leaving 17 bases between them. The CDR3 consists of 15 residues. The CDR3 protein is CASSYAGTKKETQYF. The CDR3 region has the DNA TGCGCCAGCAGCTACGCCGGGACAAAAAAGGAGACCCAGTACTTC.

There are many counts of this clonotype. The chain carries TRBV20-1 and TRBJ2-1, with TRBD2 identical over 13 bases. The CDR3 contains 14 residues. V was clipped by 1 base and J by 13 bases; unmatched bases: 7. Looked up from germline, CDR1 is DFQATT and CDR2 is SNEGSKA (reference sequence). The CDR3 sequence is CSARVRTSGGDQFF. CDR3 coding DNA: TGCAGTGCTAGAGTTAGGACTAGCGGGGGAGATCAGTTCTTC.

A remark on this clonotype: The junction departs from the called germline gene at one end, perhaps through a read error. The gene calls are TRBV29-1 and TRBJ2-5; no reliable D call. CDR1 and CDR2 from the germline V gene are SQVTM and ANQGSEA. The CDR3 runs 11 residues. CDR3 coding DNA: TGCCGCGTCCCTCGTGGGGAGACCCAGTACTTC. Translation gives CRVPRGETQYF.

This clonotype has a handful of counts. This chain connects TRBV4-2 to TRBJ1-4; no reliable D call. The CDR3 length is 16 residues. V shed 7 bases and J shed 0 bases, with 15 bases lying between them. Germline-derived CDR1 and CDR2 are LGHNA and YNFKEQ. The CDR3 loop reads CASKVEGWATNEKLFF. CDR3 nucleotide sequence: TGTGCCAGCAAAGTAGAAGGATGGGCAACTAATGAAAAACTGTTTTTT.

This clonotype was counted only a few times. This chain connects TRBV9 to TRBJ2-3; perhaps TRBD2 as D (5 bases). CDR3 length: 14 residues. V was trimmed by 2 bases and J by 5 bases, leaving 12 bases between them. CDR1 is SGDLS, CDR2 YYNGEE, per germline. CDR3 nucleotides: TGTGCCAGCAGCGTTAGGCGGGCGCAAGATACGCAGTATTTT. Residues: CASSVRRAQDTQYF. Supplemented by reference TRBV9 and TRBJ2-3, the full variable domain reads DSGVTQTPKHLITATGQRVTLRCSPRSGDLSVYWYQQSLDQGLQFLIQYYNGEERAKGNILERFSAQQFPDLHSELNLSSLELGDSALYFCASSVRRAQDTQYFGPGTRLTVL.

The genes are TRBV7-3 and TRBJ1-1; 9 bases agree with TRBD1. There are 13 residues in the CDR3. Germline V gives CDR1 SGHTA, CDR2 FQGTGA. V dropped 5 bases and J dropped 4; count of bases not matched to a gene: 2. The CDR3 nucleotides are TGTGCCAGCAGCCGGGGACAGGGCACTGAAGCTTTCTTT. Its protein product is CASSRGQGTEAFF.

This clonotype has at least ten counts. This chain uses TRBV18 with TRBJ2-5, with 8 bases identical to TRBD1. After removal of 5 bases from V and 1 base from J, the junction contained 6 bases not matched to a gene. Looked up from germline, CDR1 is KGHSH and CDR2 is LQKENI. The CDR3 sequence is 15 residues long. CDR3 sequence (DNA): TGTGCCAGCTCATTCTCGACAGGGGCCCAAGAGACCCAGTACTTC. Amino acid sequence: CASSFSTGAQETQYF. Supplemented by reference TRBV18 and TRBJ2-5, the full variable domain reads NAGVMQNPRHLVRRRGQEARLRCSPMKGHSHVYWYRQLPEEGLKFMVYLQKENIIDESGMPKERFSAEFPKEGPSILRIQQVVRGDSAAYFCASSFSTGAQETQYFGPGTRLLVL.